The 14 T cell receptor beta chains reported below all come from one sample, sequenced in a study of beta chain features in type 1 diabetes. Findings and caveats of the study: Among all four CD4+ subsets, Type 1 diabetes patients had TCRB CDR3s that were moderately but significantly shorter.

Every isolated RNA sample was fully reverse transcribed, so sequencing captured expressed TCRB transcripts. The data were produced by immunoSEQ multiplex PCR, yet TCRdb's version contains in-frame clones alone and is incomplete. The table lists about 650,000 clones, roughly 12% of them singletons. These TCRs' antigens remain unknown. Sequenced: naive CD4+ T cells from blood. The origin of the receptors is a man between 25 and 39 years old with type 1 diabetes.

The V call is TRBV7-2, the J call TRBJ1-4; no reliable D call. Germline V lookup: CDR1 SGHTA, CDR2 FQGNSA. The CDR3 loop spans 13 amino acids. Trimming left V 4 bases short and J 6 bases short, with 9 bases between. CDR3 loop: CASSSNFYEKLFF. The CDR3 DNA reads TGTGCCAGCAGCTCCAATTTCTATGAAAAACTGTTTTTT.

V and J are TRBV6-5 and TRBJ2-3; no clear D gene. V shed 0 bases and J shed 2 bases, with 9 bases lying between them. Germline V gene sequence: CDR1 MNHEY, CDR2 SVGAGI. The CDR3 extends over 15 amino acids. CDR3 residues: CASSYSGQFTDTQYF. CDR3 DNA sequence: TGTGCCAGCAGTTACTCGGGCCAGTTCACAGATACGCAGTATTTT.

This clone turned up a few times. The V call is TRBV19, the J call TRBJ2-2; D might be TRBD1 (6 bases). CDR1 LNHDA and CDR2 SQIVND come from the germline V gene (reference sequence). V lost 10 bases, J lost 6 bases, and 18 bases lay in between. The CDR3 length is 14 residues. For the CDR3, the DNA is TGTGCCACTAAACAGGGCCTACCCGCCGGGGAGCTGTTTTTT. Translating it yields CATKQGLPAGELFF.

The chain uses TRBV6-6 and TRBJ1-2; D uncertain. The V and J ends lost 4 bases and 7 bases respectively, with 13 bases between them. The germline CDR1 and CDR2 sequences are MNHNY and SVGAGI (reference sequence). The CDR3 has 13 residues. CDR3 region: CASSLAPNRGYTF. The CDR3 DNA follows: TGTGCCAGCAGTTTGGCTCCTAATCGTGGCTACACCTTC.

The gene calls are TRBV10-3 and TRBJ2-1; 8 bases map to TRBD1. The CDR3 spans 13 residues. Germline lookup yields CDR1 ENHRY and CDR2 SYGVKD. After removal of 2 bases from V and 8 bases from J, the junction contained 2 bases not matched to a gene. The CDR3 nucleotides are TGTGCCATCAGTGAGGGACAGGGAGATGAGCAGTTCTTC. Its protein is CAISEGQGDEQFF.

The chain has TRBV5-1 and TRBJ1-2; 9 bases agree with TRBD1. This CDR3 comprises 18 residues. V trimming: 0 bases; J trimming: 2 bases; junction bases outside the gene matches: 11. Per the germline V gene, CDR1 is SGHRS and CDR2 is YFSETQ. CDR3 residues: CASSLAATGGFVNYGYTF. The CDR3 DNA follows: TGCGCCAGCAGCTTGGCCGCGACAGGGGGTTTCGTCAACTATGGCTACACCTTC.

This clone was found a few times. The chain recombines TRBV7-2 with TRBJ1-1; weak D call: TRBD1 (5 bases). The CDR3 contains 13 residues. Trimming stripped 5 bases from V and 5 bases from J, with 12 bases between. CDR1 SGHTA and CDR2 FQGNSA come from the germline V gene. The chain's CDR3 is CASSQSKGTEAFF. CDR3 bases: TGTGCCAGCAGCCAGAGTAAGGGGACTGAAGCTTTCTTT. The complete variable domain, with remaining parts taken from reference TRBV7-2 and TRBJ1-1, reads GAGVSQSPSNKVTEKGKDVELRCDPISGHTALYWYRQSLGQGLEFLIYFQGNSAPDKSGLPSDRFSAERTGGSVSTLTIQRTQQEDSAVYLCASSQSKGTEAFFGQGTRLTVV.

The table lists this clone with a few counts. The chain recombines TRBV19 with TRBJ2-3; 14 bases match TRBD2. Trimming cost V 6 bases and J 1 base; bases outside gene matches: 6. The CDR3 runs 17 residues. In germline, CDR1 is LNHDA, CDR2 SQIVND (reference sequence). CDR3: CASRPPGLAGGTDTQYF. CDR3 DNA: TGTGCCAGTAGACCACCGGGACTAGCGGGGGGCACAGATACGCAGTATTTT.

The table lists this clone with a few counts. Other DNA sequences in the same sample also yield this CDR3. The genes are TRBV18 and TRBJ1-5, with TRBD1 matching 11 bases. CDR3 length equals 15 residues. Germline V gene sequence: CDR1 KGHSH, CDR2 LQKENI. J was trimmed by 4 bases and V by 2 bases; bases with no gene match: 1. CDR3 in DNA: TGTGCCAGCTCACCAGGGACAGGGGGGAATCAGCCCCAGCATTTT. Its translation is CASSPGTGGNQPQHF. Full variable domain (remainder filled in from reference TRBV18 and TRBJ1-5): NAGVMQNPRHLVRRRGQEARLRCSPMKGHSHVYWYRQLPEEGLKFMVYLQKENIIDESGMPKERFSAEFPKEGPSILRIQQVVRGDSAAYFCASSPGTGGNQPQHFGDGTRLSIL.

The chain has TRBV15 and TRBJ2-1, with 7 bases that match TRBD1. V gave up 3 bases and J gave up 0 bases; unmatched junction bases: 11. CDR3 size: 18 residues. The germline gives CDR1 LNHNV, CDR2 YYDKDF (reference sequence). The CDR3 bases are TGTGCCACCAGCAGTCCCTCCTCGGGACAGAGCTCCTACAATGAGCAGTTCTTC. Its protein is CATSSPSSGQSSYNEQFF.

This sequence joins TRBV7-6 and TRBJ2-5; D is possibly TRBD1 or TRBD2 (7 bases each). The CDR3 is 15 amino acids. V was clipped by 7 bases and J by 1 base, with 16 bases between them. Germline V gene sequence: CDR1 SGHVS, CDR2 FNYEAQ. CDR3 in DNA: TGTGCCAGCACCCCCAGGGGGGGATTCCAAGAGACCCAGTACTTC. Translation: CASTPRGGFQETQYF.

This clone has more than one count but fewer than ten. The chain joins TRBV7-9 to TRBJ2-3; D may correspond to TRBD1 or TRBD2 (6 bases each). Germline CDR1 and CDR2: SEHNR and FQNEAQ (reference sequence). CDR3 length: 14 residues. Trimming left V 5 bases short and J 8 bases short, with 17 bases between. As DNA, the CDR3 is TGTGCCAGCAGCCCCGGGACCAGGGGAGGTACGCAGTATTTT. It translates to CASSPGTRGGTQYF.

The V gene is TRBV7-9, the J gene TRBJ2-2; D gene ambiguous. The CDR3 runs to 15 residues. Germline V gene data show CDR1 as SEHNR and CDR2 as FQNEAQ (reference sequence). Trimming shortened V by 2 bases and J by 1 base, and 8 bases separated the two germline ends. The CDR3 DNA reads TGTGCCAGCAGCTTATTCCCGTTGAACACCGGGGAGCTGTTTTTT. This sequence encodes CASSLFPLNTGELFF.

V usage is TRBV13 and J usage is TRBJ2-5; 8 bases align to TRBD2. The V gene's germline CDR1 is PRHDT and CDR2 FYEKMQ (reference sequence). CDR3 length: 16 residues. V lost 5 bases and J lost 1; bases outside the gene matches: 9. CDR3 sequence: CASSLQTSAFQETQYF. For the CDR3, the DNA is TGTGCCAGCAGCCTGCAGACTAGCGCCTTCCAAGAGACCCAGTACTTC.